This TCR beta chain was sequenced for a study of blood T cell repertoires in COVID-19. At the level of the study: Samples came from the United States, Italy and Spain, spanning acute and convalescent COVID-19.

Germline values: CDR1 WSHSY, CDR2 SAAADI. The germline V and J ends were trimmed by 2 bases and 4 bases, with 23 bases remaining between them. The CDR3 length is 18 residues. In the study's own analysis: Reference gene primers were amplified, and this amplification served to estimate nucleated cell counts. Profiled with immunoSEQ multiplex PCR; TCRdb holds only in-frame clones, not every one. V and J calls and clone size follow that table, whereas D and trimming were derived from the DNA. Of fewer than 500,000 clones listed, approximately 77% are singletons. The sample consisted of peripheral blood. This chain joins TRBV10-2 and TRBJ1-2; the D is unclear. The TCR was taken from a human donor with acute or convalescent COVID-19. The donor label of this sample is uncertain. For the CDR3, the DNA is TGCGCCAGCAGTGAGAAGCGGTATGTGCGCGGCGCGGGCTATGGCTACACCTTC. Translated, it gives CASSEKRYVRGAGYGYTF.